This T cell receptor (beta chain) was identified in a study of T cells after posttransplantation cyclophosphamide. Study outcomes and limitations: After PTCy, TRB diversity resembled that of CNI/methotrexate controls. Donor-recipient repertoire similarity was low at 1-2 months, rising over year one. Blood and skin or GI T cell repertoires showed limited TRB overlap.

TCRdb's copy holds only in-frame clones and misses some; the assay was immunoSEQ multiplex PCR. There are 4,500 to 7,000 clones in the sample; almost 95% occur only once, and approximately 1.4% lies in the top ten. V was pared by 6 bases and J by 4 bases, with 12 bases of the junction left unmatched. This CDR3 spans 17 amino acids. CDR1 is SGHTA and CDR2 is FQGNSA in the germline V gene. As for this clone: Its antigen is undetermined.

V gene TRBV7-2 combines with J gene TRBJ2-5; 12 bases map to TRBD2. The sample comprised CD4+ T cells sorted from bone marrow. The TCR sequence derives from a woman aged 55-70 years in good health, CMV-negative, and a related stem cell transplant donor. This CDR3 reads CASSPQPGLAGLETQYF. CDR3 coding DNA: TGTGCCAGCAGTCCCCAACCGGGACTAGCGGGCTTAGAGACCCAGTACTTC.